The 4 T cell receptor beta chains below all came from one sample that was sequenced in a study of T cell repertoires in cytomegalovirus infection. Each CDR3 protein is one row after TCRdb ran MiXCR on the reads. The sample lists roughly 700,000 distinct CDR3 sequences; around 31% were seen once. The antigens for these receptors are not known. The sample in question was cultured PBMCs, obtained from culture after CMV antigen stimulation. These receptors originate from a human donor in good health (CMV status not recorded). Some clones in this sample may be carry-over from other donors' samples.

On this clonotype itself: At one end the junction does not follow the germline gene, possibly because of a read error. As DNA, the CDR3 is TGTGCCAACAGCTTATCCGGGATTTCCTATAATTCACCCCTCCACTTT. Amino acids: CANSLSGISYNSPLHF. V is TRBV7-2 and J is TRBJ1-6; D not certain. Germline values: CDR1 SGHTA, CDR2 FQGNSA. The CDR3 is 16 residues long.

The CDR3 DNA is TGTGCCAGTAGTGTGACTAGCGGAACCAAAGAGACCCAGTACTTC. Amino acid sequence: CASSVTSGTKETQYF. The chain links TRBV19 to TRBJ2-5; the match to TRBD2 covers 9 bases. Germline V gives CDR1 LNHDA, CDR2 SQIVND (reference sequence). Germline trimming cut 5 bases from V and 3 bases from J; bases unmatched to any gene: 7. The CDR3 is made up of 15 amino acids. Full variable domain (outside the CDR3, taken from reference TRBV19 and TRBJ2-5): DGGITQSPKYLFRKEGQNVTLSCEQNLNHDAMYWYRQDPGQGLRLIYYSQIVNDFQKGDIAEGYSVSREKKESFPLTVTSAQKNPTAFYLCASSVTSGTKETQYFGPGTRLLVL.

The rearrangement joins TRBV3-1 to TRBJ1-2, with D uncertain. The CDR3 spans 19 residues. V dropped 4 bases and J dropped 2 bases, with 26 bases sitting between them. Germline V gene lookup returns CDR1 LGHDT and CDR2 YNNKEL (reference sequence). CDR3 sequence reads: CASSRILGGAAWVNYGYTF. The CDR3, as DNA: TGTGCCAGCAGCCGAATCTTGGGAGGAGCAGCTTGGGTGAACTATGGCTACACCTTC.

The rearrangement links TRBV24-1 to TRBJ2-1; a weak D match, TRBD1 (5 bases). The CDR3 runs 15 residues. Looked up from germline, CDR1 is KGHDR and CDR2 is SFDVKD. V shed 12 bases and J shed 5 bases, with 22 bases lying between them. Here the CDR3 DNA reads TGTGCCGCCCAAGCCCCCGGACACGGTCACAATGAGCAGTTCTTC. Translated, it gives CAAQAPGHGHNEQFF.